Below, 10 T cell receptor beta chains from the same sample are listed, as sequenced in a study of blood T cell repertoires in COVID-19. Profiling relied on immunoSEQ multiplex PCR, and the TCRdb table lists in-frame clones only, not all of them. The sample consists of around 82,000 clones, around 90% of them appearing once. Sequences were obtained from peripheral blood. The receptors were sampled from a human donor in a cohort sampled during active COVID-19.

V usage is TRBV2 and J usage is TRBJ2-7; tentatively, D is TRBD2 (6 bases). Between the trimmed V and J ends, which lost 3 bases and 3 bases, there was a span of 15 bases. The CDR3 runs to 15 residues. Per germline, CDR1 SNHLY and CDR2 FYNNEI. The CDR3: CASSEVFVGGYEQYF. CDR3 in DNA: TGTGCCAGCAGTGAGGTCTTTGTGGGGGGCTACGAGCAGTACTTC.

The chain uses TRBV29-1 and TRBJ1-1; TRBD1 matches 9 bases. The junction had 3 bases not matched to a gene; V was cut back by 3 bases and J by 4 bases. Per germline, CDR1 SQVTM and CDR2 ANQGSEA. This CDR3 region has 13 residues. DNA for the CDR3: TGCAGCGTTGATCTGACAGGGGGCACTGAAGCTTTCTTT. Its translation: CSVDLTGGTEAFF.

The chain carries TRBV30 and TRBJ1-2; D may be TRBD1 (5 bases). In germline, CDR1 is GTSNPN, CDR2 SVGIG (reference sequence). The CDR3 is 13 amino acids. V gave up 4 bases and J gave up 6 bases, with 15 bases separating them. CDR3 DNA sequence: TGTGCCTGGACCCCCGGGACTGCTAATGGCTACACCTTC. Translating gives CAWTPGTANGYTF.

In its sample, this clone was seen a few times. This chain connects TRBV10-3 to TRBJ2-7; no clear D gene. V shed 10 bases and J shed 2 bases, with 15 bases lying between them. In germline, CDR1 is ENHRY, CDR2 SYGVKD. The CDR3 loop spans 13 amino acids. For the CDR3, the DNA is TGTGCCACCCAAACACTACGTACCTACGAGCAGTACTTC. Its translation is CATQTLRTYEQYF.

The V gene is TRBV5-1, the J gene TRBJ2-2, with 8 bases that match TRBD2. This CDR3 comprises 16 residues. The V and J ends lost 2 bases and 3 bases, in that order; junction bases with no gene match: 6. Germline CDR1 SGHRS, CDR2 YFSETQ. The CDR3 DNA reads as TGCGCCAGCAGCTTTATCACGGGGGGGCACACCGGGGAGCTGTTTTTT. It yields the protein CASSFITGGHTGELFF.

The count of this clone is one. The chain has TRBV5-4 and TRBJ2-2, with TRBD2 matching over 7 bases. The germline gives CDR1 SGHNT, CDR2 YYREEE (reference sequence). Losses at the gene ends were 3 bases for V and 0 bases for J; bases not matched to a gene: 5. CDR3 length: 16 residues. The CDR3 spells CASSWGRETNTGELFF. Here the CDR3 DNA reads TGTGCCAGCAGCTGGGGGAGGGAAACGAACACCGGGGAGCTGTTTTTT.

The CDR3 nucleotides read TGTGCCTGGACCCCGCGGGGCCCTACCTATGGCTACACCTTC. Translated, it gives CAWTPRGPTYGYTF. The chain joins TRBV30 to TRBJ1-2; a possible D gene is TRBD1 (5 bases). The CDR3 sequence is 14 residues long. Germline-derived CDR1 and CDR2 are GTSNPN and SVGIG (reference sequence). The ends were cut back, 4 bases at V and 4 bases at J, with 16 bases in the middle. The full variable domain, completed using reference TRBV30 and TRBJ1-2, is SQTIHQWPATLVQPVGSPLSLECTVEGTSNPNLYWYRQAAGRGLQLLFYSVGIGQISSEVPQNLSASRPQDRQFILSSKKLLLSDSGFYLCAWTPRGPTYGYTFGSGTRLTVV.

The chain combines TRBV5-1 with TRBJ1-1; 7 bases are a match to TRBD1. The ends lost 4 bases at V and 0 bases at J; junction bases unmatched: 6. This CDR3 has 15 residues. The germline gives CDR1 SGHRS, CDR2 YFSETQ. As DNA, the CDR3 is TGCGCCAGCAGCACAGGGGACAGCATGAACACTGAAGCTTTCTTT. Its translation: CASSTGDSMNTEAFF.

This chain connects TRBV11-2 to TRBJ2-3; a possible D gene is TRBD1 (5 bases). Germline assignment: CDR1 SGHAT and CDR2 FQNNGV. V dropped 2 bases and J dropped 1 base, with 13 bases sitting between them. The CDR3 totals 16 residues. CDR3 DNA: TGTGCCAGCAGCTTACAGGGTTTTGGGGGCACAGATACGCAGTATTTT. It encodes CASSLQGFGGTDTQYF.

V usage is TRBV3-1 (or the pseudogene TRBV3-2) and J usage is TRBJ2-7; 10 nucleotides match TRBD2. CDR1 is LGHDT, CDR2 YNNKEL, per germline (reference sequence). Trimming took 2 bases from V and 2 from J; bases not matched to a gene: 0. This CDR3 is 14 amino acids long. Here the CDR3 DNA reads TGTGCCAGCAGCCAAACTAGCGGGGCCTACGAGCAGTACTTC. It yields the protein CASSQTSGAYEQYF.